The following is a T cell receptor (beta chain) sequence with its context. This record belongs to a study of cytomegalovirus exposure and HLA in healthy donors. The PCR had 60 Vbeta and 13 Jbeta primers. Sequencing was performed with immunoSEQ multiplex PCR; in TCRdb, only in-frame clones are kept and a portion is missing. This repertoire includes 75,000 to 85,000 clones. The CDR3 is 15 amino acids. The ends were cut back, 0 bases at V and 8 bases at J, with 14 bases in the middle. Germline-derived CDR1 and CDR2 are SGDLS and YYNGEE. The TCR originated in a man younger than 30 in good health and CMV-seropositive. Source material: PBMCs. The rearrangement uses TRBV9 and TRBJ1-4; possibly TRBD1 for D (6 bases). The CDR3 loop is CASSVGQATWEKLFF. The CDR3 DNA sequence: TGTGCCAGCAGCGTAGGACAGGCTACATGGGAAAAACTGTTTTTT.